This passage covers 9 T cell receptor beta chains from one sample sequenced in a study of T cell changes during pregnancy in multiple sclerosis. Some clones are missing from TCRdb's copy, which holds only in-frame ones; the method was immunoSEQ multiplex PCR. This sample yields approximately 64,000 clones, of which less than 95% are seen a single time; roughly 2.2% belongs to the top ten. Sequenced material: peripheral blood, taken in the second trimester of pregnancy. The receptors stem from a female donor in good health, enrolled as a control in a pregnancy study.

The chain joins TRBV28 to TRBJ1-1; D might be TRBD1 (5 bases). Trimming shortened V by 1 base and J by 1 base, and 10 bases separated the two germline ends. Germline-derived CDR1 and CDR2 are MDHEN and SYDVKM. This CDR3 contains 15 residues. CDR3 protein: CASSLLGASNTEAFF. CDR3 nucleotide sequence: TGTGCCAGCAGTTTATTAGGGGCTTCGAACACTGAAGCTTTCTTT. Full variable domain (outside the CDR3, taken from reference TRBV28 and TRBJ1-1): DVKVTQSSRYLVKRTGEKVFLECVQDMDHENMFWYRQDPGLGLRLIYFSYDVKMKEKGDIPEGYSVSREKKERFSLILESASTNQTSMYLCASSLLGASNTEAFFGQGTRLTVV.

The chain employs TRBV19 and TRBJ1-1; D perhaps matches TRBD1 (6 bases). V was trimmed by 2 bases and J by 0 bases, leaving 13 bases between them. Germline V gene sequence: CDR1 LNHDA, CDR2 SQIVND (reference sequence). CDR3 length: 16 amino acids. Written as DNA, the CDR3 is TGTGCCAGTAGTATATCCACCGGACAGATGAACACTGAAGCTTTCTTT. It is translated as CASSISTGQMNTEAFF.

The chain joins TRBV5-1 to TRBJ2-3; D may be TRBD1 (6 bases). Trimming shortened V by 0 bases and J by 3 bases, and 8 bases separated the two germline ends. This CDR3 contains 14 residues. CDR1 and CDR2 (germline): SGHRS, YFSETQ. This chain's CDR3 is CASSLDQGTDTQYF. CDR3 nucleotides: TGCGCCAGCAGCTTGGATCAGGGGACAGATACGCAGTATTTT.

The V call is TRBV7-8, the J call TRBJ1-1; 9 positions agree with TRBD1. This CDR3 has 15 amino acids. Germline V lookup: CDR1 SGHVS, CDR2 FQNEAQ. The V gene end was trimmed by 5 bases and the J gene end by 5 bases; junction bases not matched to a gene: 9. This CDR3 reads CASSGLTGQGTEAFF. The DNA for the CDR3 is TGTGCCAGCAGCGGTCTGACGGGACAGGGAACTGAAGCTTTCTTT. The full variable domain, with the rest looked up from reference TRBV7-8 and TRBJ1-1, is GAGVSQSPRYKVAKRGQDVALRCDPISGHVSLFWYQQALGQGPEFLTYFQNEAQLDKSGLPSDRFFAERPEGSVSTLKIQRTQQEDSAVYLCASSGLTGQGTEAFFGQGTRLTVV.

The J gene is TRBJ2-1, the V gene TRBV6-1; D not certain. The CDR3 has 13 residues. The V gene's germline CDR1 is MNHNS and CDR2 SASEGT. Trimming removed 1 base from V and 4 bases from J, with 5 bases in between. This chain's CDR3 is CASSEGDYNEQFF. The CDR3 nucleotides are TGTGCCAGCAGTGAAGGAGATTACAATGAGCAGTTCTTC.

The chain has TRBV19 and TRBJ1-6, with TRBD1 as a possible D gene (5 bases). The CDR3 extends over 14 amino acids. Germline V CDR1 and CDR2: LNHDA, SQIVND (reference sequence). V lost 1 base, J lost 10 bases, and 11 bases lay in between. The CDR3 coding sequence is TGTGCCAGTAGTATAGCTCCAGGGCTCTCACCCCTCCACTTT. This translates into CASSIAPGLSPLHF.

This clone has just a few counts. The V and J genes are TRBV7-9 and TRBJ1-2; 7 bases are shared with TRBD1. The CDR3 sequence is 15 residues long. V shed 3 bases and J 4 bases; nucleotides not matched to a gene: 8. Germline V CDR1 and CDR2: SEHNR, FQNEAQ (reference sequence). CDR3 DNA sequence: TGTGCCAGCAGCTTGGACCAGGGGGTTGCCTATGGCTACACCTTC. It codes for CASSLDQGVAYGYTF. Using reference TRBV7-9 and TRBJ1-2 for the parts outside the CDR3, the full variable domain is DTGVSQNPRHKITKRGQNVTFRCDPISEHNRLYWYRQTLGQGPEFLTYFQNEAQLEKSRLLSDRFSAERPKGSFSTLEIQRTEQGDSAMYLCASSLDQGVAYGYTFGSGTRLTVV.

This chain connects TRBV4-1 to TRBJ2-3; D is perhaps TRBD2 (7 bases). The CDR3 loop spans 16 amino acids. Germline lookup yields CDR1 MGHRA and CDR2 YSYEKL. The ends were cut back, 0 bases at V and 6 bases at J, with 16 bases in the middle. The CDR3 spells CASSQDRTGRADTQYF. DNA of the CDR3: TGCGCCAGCAGCCAAGATCGAACAGGGAGGGCGGATACGCAGTATTTT.

The CDR3 DNA reads as TGTGCCACCAGCAGAGATCGAGGGAGATCCCCGTGGACCCAGTACTTC. This gives the protein CATSRDRGRSPWTQYF. The chain carries TRBV15 and TRBJ2-5; D possibly corresponds to TRBD2 (5 bases). The V gene's germline CDR1 is LNHNV and CDR2 YYDKDF (reference sequence). V lost 0 bases and J lost 7, with 18 bases in between. The CDR3 runs 16 residues.